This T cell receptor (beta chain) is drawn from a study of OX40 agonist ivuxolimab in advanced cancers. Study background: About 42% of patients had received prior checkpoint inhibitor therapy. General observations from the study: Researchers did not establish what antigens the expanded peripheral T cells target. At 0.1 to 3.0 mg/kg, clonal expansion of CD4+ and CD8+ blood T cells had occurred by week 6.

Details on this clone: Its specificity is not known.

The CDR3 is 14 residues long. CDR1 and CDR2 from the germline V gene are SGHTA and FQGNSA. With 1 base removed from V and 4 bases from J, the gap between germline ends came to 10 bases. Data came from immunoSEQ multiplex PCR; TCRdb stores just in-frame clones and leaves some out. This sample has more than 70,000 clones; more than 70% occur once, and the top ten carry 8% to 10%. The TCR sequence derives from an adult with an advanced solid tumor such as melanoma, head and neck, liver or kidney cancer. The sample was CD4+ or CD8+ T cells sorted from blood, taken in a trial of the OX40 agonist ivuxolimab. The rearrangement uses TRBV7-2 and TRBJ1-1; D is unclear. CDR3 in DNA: TGTGCCAGCAGCTTAGTTGCAGCGGGCACTGAAGCTTTCTTT. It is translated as CASSLVAAGTEAFF.